The T cell receptor (beta chain) under discussion was sequenced for a study of blood T cell repertoires in COVID-19. In the source study's methods: How many nucleated cells were present was estimated from reference gene primer amplification. Data came from immunoSEQ multiplex PCR; TCRdb stores just in-frame clones and leaves some out. V and J calls and clone size are as listed in that table; D and trimming were resolved from the DNA. The repertoire has some 130,000 clones, roughly four fifths of them found once; the top ten carry 15% to 20%. In terms of age and location, participants ranged from roughly 18 to 95 years and lived in about two dozen US areas. Sequencing was performed on PBMCs or T cells enriched from blood (not recorded which). The receptor was derived from a young man who had recovered from COVID-19.

The DNA for the CDR3 is TGTGCCAGCAGCGTAGATCCGGGACAGGGAGGTTGGAACACCGGGGAGCTGTTTTTT. It specifies CASSVDPGQGGWNTGELFF. The rearrangement uses TRBV9 and TRBJ2-2; 9 positions agree with TRBD1. Unmatched junction bases numbered 10, after V lost 0 bases and J lost 1 base. Per germline, CDR1 SGDLS and CDR2 YYNGEE. This CDR3 has 19 amino acids.